Listed here are 22 T cell receptor beta chains from one sample, sequenced in a study of blood T cell repertoires in COVID-19. Sequencing was performed with immunoSEQ multiplex PCR; in TCRdb, only in-frame clones are kept and a portion is missing. This sample has 200,000 to 300,000 clones, with roughly 90% found just once. Specimen: PBMCs or T cells enriched from blood (not recorded which). All receptors derive from a man in his forties or fifties who had recovered from COVID-19.

The count of this clone is one. The chain couples TRBV28 to TRBJ2-7, with TRBD1 matching 9 bases. Germline V CDR1 and CDR2: MDHEN, SYDVKM. With V trimmed by 3 bases and J by 2 bases, 11 bases remained unmatched. The CDR3 is made up of 17 amino acids. The CDR3 sequence: CASSFWDRVGDTYEQYF. The CDR3 nucleotides are TGTGCCAGCAGTTTTTGGGACAGGGTGGGGGACACCTACGAGCAGTACTTC.

The chain is built from TRBV6-4 and TRBJ1-3, with 7 bases identical to TRBD1. The CDR3 consists of 15 residues. V gave up 0 bases and J gave up 6 bases; unmatched junction bases: 5. Germline CDR1 and CDR2: MRHNA and SNTAGT. The CDR3 nucleotides are TGTGCCAGCAGTGACTCGAGGGGACAGCAAAACACCATATATTTT. This gives the protein CASSDSRGQQNTIYF.

The J gene is TRBJ1-4, the V gene TRBV5-1; 11 positions match TRBD1. This CDR3 has 16 residues. Per the germline V gene, CDR1 is SGHRS and CDR2 is YFSETQ. V shed 8 bases, J shed 7 bases, and the junction held 13 bases outside the gene matches. CDR3 nucleotides: TGCGCCAGTTGCCCTAGTACCGGGACAGGGGGTGAAAAACTGTTTTTT. Its protein product is CASCPSTGTGGEKLFF.

The rearrangement joins TRBV2 to TRBJ2-5, with 7 bases identical to TRBD2. This CDR3 has 13 residues. Losses at the gene ends were 4 bases for V and 3 bases for J; bases not matched to a gene: 2. Germline CDR1 and CDR2: SNHLY and FYNNEI. This CDR3 reads CASSAGREETQYF. CDR3 nucleotides: TGTGCCAGCAGTGCGGGGAGGGAAGAGACCCAGTACTTC. Drawing the rest from reference TRBV2 and TRBJ2-5, the complete variable domain is EPEVTQTPSHQVTQMGQEVILRCVPISNHLYFYWYRQILGQKVEFLVSFYNNEISEKSEIFDDQFSVERPDGSNFTLKIRSTKLEDSAMYFCASSAGREETQYFGPGTRLLVL.

The CDR3 is CASSSLSGEQYF. Here the CDR3 DNA reads TGTGCCAGCAGCTCTTTGTCCGGGGAGCAGTACTTC. This chain uses TRBV7-9 with TRBJ2-7; D ambiguous. The germline V gene has CDR1 SEHNR and CDR2 FQNEAQ (reference sequence). The V end lost 4 bases, the J end lost 7 bases, and 11 bases lay between the germline ends. The CDR3 covers 12 residues.

The chain combines TRBV27 with TRBJ2-1; 12 nucleotides agree with TRBD2. Germline V lookup: CDR1 MNHEY, CDR2 SMNVEV (reference sequence). The CDR3 is 18 amino acids. Losses at the gene ends were 5 bases for V and 2 bases for J; bases not matched to a gene: 10. Written as DNA, the CDR3 is TGTGCCAGCAGTGGGCTAGCGGGAGGGAAGGGGGCCTACAATGAGCAGTTCTTC. Protein sequence: CASSGLAGGKGAYNEQFF.

This clone was recorded a few times. The V and J genes are TRBV7-8 and TRBJ1-5; tentative D call: TRBD1 (6 bases). This CDR3 has 14 residues. In germline, CDR1 is SGHVS, CDR2 FQNEAQ. Deletions cut 5 bases from V and 2 bases from J, with 10 bases between. The CDR3 DNA reads TGTGCCAGCAGCCCAAACAGGGGCAATCAGCCCCAGCATTTT. Translating it yields CASSPNRGNQPQHF.

This chain uses TRBV2 with TRBJ2-7; possibly TRBD2 for D (5 bases). This CDR3 has 13 amino acids. The germline gives CDR1 SNHLY, CDR2 FYNNEI. Trimming shortened V by 6 bases and J by 3 bases, and 12 bases separated the two germline ends. DNA for the CDR3: TGTGCCAGCAGCCGGGATATGGGCTACGAGCAGTACTTC. Its translation is CASSRDMGYEQYF.

CDR3 DNA: TGTGCCAGCAGCTTCCAGGGGTCTGGAAACACCATATATTTT. This gives the protein CASSFQGSGNTIYF. The genes are TRBV6-5 and TRBJ1-3, with D possibly TRBD1 on 6 matching bases. Trimming cost V 6 bases and J 1 base, with 10 bases left between them. The CDR3 consists of 14 residues. Germline CDR1 reads MNHEY; CDR2 reads SVGAGI.

The chain couples TRBV19 to TRBJ1-4, with a tentative D call TRBD1 (5 bases). Trimming shortened V by 6 bases and J by 7 bases, and 18 bases separated the two germline ends. Looked up from germline, CDR1 is LNHDA and CDR2 is SQIVND (reference sequence). CDR3 length: 15 residues. The CDR3 loop is CASSLNRLTGEKLFF. The CDR3 nucleotides read TGTGCCAGTAGCCTAAACAGGCTCACGGGTGAAAAACTGTTTTTT.

This sequence joins TRBV6-5 and TRBJ2-1, with 10 nucleotides matching TRBD2. CDR1 and CDR2 from the germline V gene are MNHEY and SVGAGI. The CDR3 spans 15 residues. J lost 5 bases, V lost 6 bases, and 7 bases had no gene match. The CDR3 nucleotides are TGTGCCAGCAGCCCCGGGACTAGCGCCCACAATGAGCAGTTCTTC. The encoded protein is CASSPGTSAHNEQFF.

The chain is built from TRBV20-1 and TRBJ1-2, with 8 bases identical to TRBD1. The trim removed 3 bases at V and 12 bases at J, leaving 15 bases unmatched. Germline V lookup: CDR1 DFQATT, CDR2 SNEGSKA (reference sequence). The CDR3 totals 14 residues. For the CDR3, the DNA is TGCAGTGCTAGTTGGGCAGGGGGCCCCTCGGAACACACCTTC. Translated, it gives CSASWAGGPSEHTF.

The chain has TRBV9 and TRBJ2-3; a possible D gene is TRBD2 (6 bases). CDR3 length: 15 amino acids. Trimming cost V 3 bases and J 0 bases, with 11 bases left between them. Germline CDR1 reads SGDLS; CDR2 reads YYNGEE. CDR3 sequence (DNA): TGTGCCAGCAGCGCCAGACGGGGGAGCACAGATACGCAGTATTTT. Its translation: CASSARRGSTDTQYF. The whole variable domain, remainder taken from reference TRBV9 and TRBJ2-3, is DSGVTQTPKHLITATGQRVTLRCSPRSGDLSVYWYQQSLDQGLQFLIQYYNGEERAKGNILERFSAQQFPDLHSELNLSSLELGDSALYFCASSARRGSTDTQYFGPGTRLTVL.

V and J are TRBV24-1 and TRBJ2-3; TRBD1 aligns across 9 bases. The length of the CDR3 is 15 residues. The germline V gene encodes CDR1 KGHDR and CDR2 SFDVKD. The J segment lost 3 bases and the V segment lost 2 bases, leaving 2 bases of the junction unmatched. The chain's CDR3 is CATSDWTGATDTQYF. The CDR3 bases are TGTGCCACCAGTGATTGGACAGGGGCGACAGATACGCAGTATTTT.

The CDR3 bases are TGCGCCAGCAGCTTGGTGGGACTAGCGGCTAGCACAGATACGCAGTATTTT. This translates into CASSLVGLAASTDTQYF. The chain combines TRBV5-1 with TRBJ2-3, with 11 bases matching TRBD2. This CDR3 is built from 17 residues. The junction had 3 bases not matched to a gene; V was cut back by 0 bases and J by 0 bases. The V gene's germline CDR1 is SGHRS and CDR2 YFSETQ.

V is TRBV28 and J is TRBJ2-7; D remains unclear. Trimming took 7 bases from V and 9 from J, leaving 25 bases between them. Germline values: CDR1 MDHEN, CDR2 SYDVKM. The CDR3 length is 15 residues. CDR3 loop: CASNVGRQVRPRQYF. The DNA for the CDR3 is TGTGCCAGCAATGTTGGTAGGCAGGTCAGACCGAGGCAGTACTTC.

The genes are TRBV5-1 and TRBJ1-5; TRBD1 matches at 8 bases. Unmatched junction bases numbered 0, after V lost 0 bases and J lost 4 bases. The CDR3 length is 14 residues. CDR1 is SGHRS, CDR2 YFSETQ, per germline. CDR3 sequence: CASSLGTGNQPQHF. CDR3 coding DNA: TGCGCCAGCAGCTTGGGGACAGGGAATCAGCCCCAGCATTTT.

This rearrangement joins TRBV4-1 to TRBJ2-7; TRBD1 aligns across 10 bases. Germline-derived CDR1 and CDR2 are MGHRA and YSYEKL. V shed 2 bases, J shed 1 base, and the junction held 5 bases outside the gene matches. This CDR3 contains 16 residues. The chain's CDR3 is CASSQIGQGGSYEQYF. CDR3 in DNA: TGCGCCAGCAGCCAAATTGGACAGGGGGGGTCCTACGAGCAGTACTTC.

V and J are TRBV5-6 and TRBJ2-1; D gene unclear. The CDR3 covers 13 residues. Per germline, CDR1 SGHDT and CDR2 YYEEEE. V gave up 0 bases and J gave up 9 bases, with 10 bases separating them. The DNA for the CDR3 is TGTGCCAGCAGCTTGGCCCGGTCCCTTGAGCAGTTCTTC. Its translation is CASSLARSLEQFF.

The rearrangement joins TRBV5-6 to TRBJ2-2; a possible D gene is TRBD2 (7 bases). CDR3 length: 18 amino acids. In germline, CDR1 is SGHDT, CDR2 YYEEEE. V gave up 4 bases and J gave up 3 bases, with 22 bases separating them. The CDR3, as DNA: TGTGCCAGCAGCAACCCCATGGGAGGGGGGCGTGACACCGGGGAGCTGTTTTTT. Translation: CASSNPMGGGRDTGELFF.

V is TRBV7-2 and J is TRBJ1-3; D is perhaps TRBD1 (6 bases). This CDR3 contains 14 residues. Germline V CDR1 and CDR2: SGHTA, FQGNSA. Trimming pared 5 bases from V and 0 bases from J, leaving 8 bases between. The CDR3 nucleotides read TGTGCCAGCAGCGGACAGCTCTCTGGAAACACCATATATTTT. This sequence encodes CASSGQLSGNTIYF.

The CDR3: CASSFSGTSGNTIYF. CDR3 DNA: TGTGCCAGCAGCTTTTCCGGTACCTCTGGAAACACCATATATTTT. V and J are TRBV5-8 and TRBJ1-3; D not certain. Looked up from germline, CDR1 is SGHTS and CDR2 is YDEGEE. CDR3 length: 15 residues. V dropped 2 bases and J dropped 0 bases, with 9 bases sitting between them.